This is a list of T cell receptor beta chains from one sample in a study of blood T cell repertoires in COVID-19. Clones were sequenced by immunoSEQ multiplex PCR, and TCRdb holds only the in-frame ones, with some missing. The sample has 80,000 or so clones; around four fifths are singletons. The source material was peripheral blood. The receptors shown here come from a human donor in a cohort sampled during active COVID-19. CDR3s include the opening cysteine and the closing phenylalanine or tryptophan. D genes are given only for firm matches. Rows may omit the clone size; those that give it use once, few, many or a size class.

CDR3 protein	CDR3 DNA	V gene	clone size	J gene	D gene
CASSLSAGPTEAFF	TGCGCCAGCAGCTTGTCTGCAGGGCCAACTGAAGCTTTCTTT	TRBV5-1	NA	TRBJ1-1	NA
CASSRSGYSTDTQYF	TGTGCCAGCAGCCGTAGCGGGTATAGCACAGATACGCAGTATTTT	TRBV7-9	NA	TRBJ2-3	TRBD2
CASSLTPTSGGTDTQYF	TGCGCCAGCAGCTTGACCCCAACTAGCGGGGGAACAGATACGCAGTATTTT	TRBV5-1	NA	TRBJ2-3	TRBD2
CASSSRTGGIADTQYF	TGTGCCAGCAGCTCTAGGACAGGGGGCATTGCAGATACGCAGTATTTT	TRBV7-9	NA	TRBJ2-3	TRBD1
CAITPDRSRYEQYF	TGTGCCATCACTCCGGACAGGTCACGCTACGAGCAGTACTTC	TRBV10-3	few	TRBJ2-7	TRBD1
CASSGLGQASNQPQHF	TGTGCCAGCAGCGGCCTGGGACAGGCCTCCAATCAGCCCCAGCATTTT	TRBV5-5	NA	TRBJ1-5	TRBD1
CSVEEGGNGNTIYF	TGCAGCGTTGAAGAAGGGGGAAATGGAAACACCATATATTTT	TRBV29-1	NA	TRBJ1-3	NA
CASSLLGPGQAYNEQFF	TGTGCCAGCAGCTTATTAGGTCCGGGACAGGCCTACAATGAGCAGTTCTTC	TRBV7-2	NA	TRBJ2-1	TRBD1
CASRIGDSPLHF	TGTGCCAGTCGGATAGGCGATTCACCCCTCCACTTT	TRBV19	NA	TRBJ1-6	NA
CASSLVAPGGGPNEQFF	TGTGCCAGCAGCTTAGTCGCGCCGGGCGGGGGGCCCAATGAGCAGTTCTTC	TRBV7-9	NA	TRBJ2-1	TRBD2
CASSFPRDYGYTF	TGTGCCAGCAGCTTCCCTCGCGACTATGGCTACACCTTC	TRBV5-4	NA	TRBJ1-2	NA
CATSDLGTGSNNEQFF	TGTGCCACCAGTGATTTGGGGACAGGGAGTAACAATGAGCAGTTCTTC	TRBV24-1	NA	TRBJ2-1	TRBD1
CASSLADRGIHGYTF	TGTGCCAGCAGCTTAGCCGACAGGGGGATCCATGGCTACACCTTC	TRBV7-9	NA	TRBJ1-2	TRBD1
CASSLIGQGGNGYTF	TGTGCCAGCAGCTTAATCGGGCAGGGAGGTAATGGCTACACCTTC	TRBV7-9	NA	TRBJ1-2	NA